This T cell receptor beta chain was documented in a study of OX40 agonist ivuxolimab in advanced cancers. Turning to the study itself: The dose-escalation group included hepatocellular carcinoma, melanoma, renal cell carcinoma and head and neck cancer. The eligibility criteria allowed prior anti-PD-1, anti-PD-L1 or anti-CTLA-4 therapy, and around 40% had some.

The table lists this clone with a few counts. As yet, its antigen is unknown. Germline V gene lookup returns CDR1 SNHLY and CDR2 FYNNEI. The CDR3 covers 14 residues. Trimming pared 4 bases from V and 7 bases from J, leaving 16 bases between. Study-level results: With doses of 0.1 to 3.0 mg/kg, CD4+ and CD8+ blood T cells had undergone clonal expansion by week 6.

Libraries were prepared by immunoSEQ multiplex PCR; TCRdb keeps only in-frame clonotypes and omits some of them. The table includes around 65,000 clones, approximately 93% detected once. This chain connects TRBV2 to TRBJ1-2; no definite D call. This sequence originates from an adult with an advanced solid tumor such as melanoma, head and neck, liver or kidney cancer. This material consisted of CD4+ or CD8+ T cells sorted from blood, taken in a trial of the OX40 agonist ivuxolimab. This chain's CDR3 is CASSAVSGAFGYTF. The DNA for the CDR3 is TGTGCCAGCAGTGCCGTCTCGGGTGCGTTTGGCTACACCTTC.